This T cell receptor beta chain derives from a study of blood T cell repertoires in COVID-19. TCRdb's table, derived via immunoSEQ multiplex PCR, lists solely in-frame clones and lacks some. The sample records 200,000 to 250,000 clones, about four fifths being singletons. J gave up 2 bases and V 9 bases, and 4 bases lay outside the gene matches. CDR1 KGHDR and CDR2 SFDVKD come from the germline V gene. This CDR3 is built from 14 residues. The chain joins TRBV24-1 to TRBJ2-2, with 8 bases lining up with TRBD1. What was sequenced was PBMCs or T cells enriched from blood (not recorded which). The TCR was taken from a woman in her forties or fifties who had been exposed to COVID-19. The CDR3 sequence: CATGQGHNTGELFF. The CDR3, as DNA: TGTGCCACCGGACAGGGACATAACACCGGGGAGCTGTTTTTT.